This record concerns one T cell receptor beta chain sequence. Its target is unknown. PCR used 60 Vbeta primers and 13 Jbeta primers. Clones were sequenced by immunoSEQ multiplex PCR, and TCRdb holds only the in-frame ones, with some missing. The table lists approximately 160,000 clones, around 79% of them singletons. The sample belongs to a study of cytomegalovirus exposure and HLA in healthy donors. The V gene end was trimmed by 1 base and the J gene end by 5 bases; junction bases not matched to a gene: 5. The CDR3 consists of 14 residues. The germline CDR1 and CDR2 sequences are SGHTA and FQGNSA. Broader study findings: Rare TCR sequences dominated, though some public TCRs recurred in many donors. Later, an analysis showed that TCR beta chains associated with HLA were more clonally expanded than others that were equally common. Among CMV-associated TCR beta chains, most appeared HLA-restricted in a later analysis.

This TCR came from a man under 40 in good health and CMV-seropositive. Sample: PBMCs. V usage is TRBV7-2 and J usage is TRBJ2-7, with 7 bases fitting TRBD1. CDR3 in DNA: TGTGCCAGCAGCTTAGGTACAGGGGTGCACGAGCAGTACTTC. Protein: CASSLGTGVHEQYF.